What follows are 30 T cell receptor beta chains derived from one specimen sequenced in a study of blood T cell repertoires in COVID-19 (dated by TCRdb to the early 2020s). The library was prepared using the immunoSEQ multiplex PCR assay. TCRdb's version of the immuneACCESS table is confined to in-frame rearrangements and falls short of the full clone set. An unresolved V gene accounts for under half of the shortfall where checked; the remainder is of unknown origin. The sample table shows some 170,000 clones, and approximately 88% are seen once. The ten largest make up 7% of the sample. Sequenced sample: peripheral blood. All receptors derive from a woman aged 40 to 49 with COVID-19, enrolled during active disease.

This clone appeared once. The chain joins TRBV28 to TRBJ2-7; the match to TRBD2 covers 15 bases. The CDR3 has 15 residues. CDR1 and CDR2 (germline): MDHEN, SYDVKM. The V segment lost 3 bases and the J segment 4 bases; nucleotides outside the gene matches: 1. The CDR3 DNA follows: TGTGCCAGCAGTTTCGGGACTAGCGGGAGGTACGAGCAGTACTTC. Translating gives CASSFGTSGRYEQYF.

The CDR3: CASSIPSGDSGSPLHF. CDR3 in DNA: TGTGCCAGTAGTATACCGTCCGGCGACAGTGGTTCACCCCTCCACTTT. The V call is TRBV19, the J call TRBJ1-6; TRBD1 might be the D (5 bases). The CDR3 covers 16 residues. CDR1 LNHDA and CDR2 SQIVND come from the germline V gene (reference sequence). V was clipped by 2 bases and J by 9 bases, with 17 bases between them.

The CDR3 DNA sequence: TGTGCCAGCCACCGGACAGGCGGCGACACCATATATTTT. Protein product: CASHRTGGDTIYF. The gene calls are TRBV18 and TRBJ1-3, with 7 bases matching TRBD1. The CDR3 covers 13 residues. Trimming removed 8 bases from V and 8 bases from J; junction bases left unmatched: 9. The germline gives CDR1 KGHSH, CDR2 LQKENI. Based on the CDR3 plus reference TRBV18 and TRBJ1-3, the full variable domain is NAGVMQNPRHLVRRRGQEARLRCSPMKGHSHVYWYRQLPEEGLKFMVYLQKENIIDESGMPKERFSAEFPKEGPSILRIQQVVRGDSAAYFCASHRTGGDTIYFGEGSWLTVV.

The sample holds one count of this clone. The rearrangement links TRBV19 to TRBJ2-1, with TRBD2 matching over 10 bases. The V and J ends lost 5 bases and 12 bases, in that order; junction bases with no gene match: 10. The CDR3 runs to 14 residues. Per the germline V gene, CDR1 is LNHDA and CDR2 is SQIVND (reference sequence). This CDR3 is CASSSDVSGRGQFF. CDR3 DNA: TGTGCCAGTAGTTCCGACGTAAGCGGGAGGGGGCAGTTCTTC. The full variable domain, completed using reference TRBV19 and TRBJ2-1, is DGGITQSPKYLFRKEGQNVTLSCEQNLNHDAMYWYRQDPGQGLRLIYYSQIVNDFQKGDIAEGYSVSREKKESFPLTVTSAQKNPTAFYLCASSSDVSGRGQFFGPGTRLTVL.

CDR3 DNA sequence: TGTGCCAGCAGCCCTGGGACTAGCGCGAATCGAGATACGCAGTATTTT. Translated, it gives CASSPGTSANRDTQYF. J is TRBJ2-3 and V is TRBV9; 10 nucleotides line up with TRBD2. Germline CDR1 and CDR2: SGDLS and YYNGEE. V was pared by 4 bases and J by 5 bases, with 10 bases of the junction left unmatched. The CDR3 loop spans 16 amino acids.

The chain employs TRBV5-1 and TRBJ2-7; maybe TRBD1 (6 bases). CDR1 is SGHRS, CDR2 YFSETQ, per germline. Deletions cut 1 base from V and 3 bases from J, with 8 bases between. The CDR3 runs 13 residues. The CDR3 DNA reads TGCGCCAGCAGCTTGAAGGGGGACTACGAGCAGTACTTC. As protein: CASSLKGDYEQYF. Looking up the rest from reference TRBV5-1 and TRBJ2-7 gives the full variable domain: KAGVTQTPRYLIKTRGQQVTLSCSPISGHRSVSWYQQTPGQGLQFLFEYFSETQRNKGNFPGRFSGRQFSNSRSEMNVSTLELGDSALYLCASSLKGDYEQYFGPGTRLTVT.

The rearrangement uses TRBV3-1 (or the pseudogene TRBV3-2) and TRBJ2-7, with TRBD1 identical over 10 bases. This CDR3 region has 15 residues. Per germline, CDR1 LGHDT and CDR2 YNNKEL (reference sequence). V was clipped by 4 bases and J by 3 bases; unmatched bases: 6. CDR3 nucleotide sequence: TGTGCCAGCAGCCGGACGACAGGGGGCAGCTACGAGCAGTACTTC. Protein sequence: CASSRTTGGSYEQYF.

The chain joins TRBV20-1 to TRBJ2-7, with D uncertain. CDR3 length: 11 residues. Germline V gene sequence: CDR1 DFQATT, CDR2 SNEGSKA (reference sequence). The ends were cut back, 5 bases at V and 6 bases at J, with 11 bases in the middle. The CDR3 reads CSAPTPGEQYF. In DNA form, the CDR3 reads TGCAGTGCTCCTACCCCTGGCGAGCAGTACTTC.

The chain uses TRBV5-4 and TRBJ2-5; 11 nucleotides agree with TRBD1. The CDR3 runs 15 residues. V trimming: 0 bases; J trimming: 5 bases; junction bases outside the gene matches: 3. CDR1 SGHNT and CDR2 YYREEE come from the germline V gene (reference sequence). CDR3 residues: CASSLGDRGMETQYF. CDR3 DNA sequence: TGTGCCAGCAGCTTGGGGGACAGGGGGATGGAGACCCAGTACTTC.

The sample holds a few counts of this clone. This chain joins TRBV19 and TRBJ1-5; D unclear. CDR3 length: 15 residues. Germline loops: CDR1 LNHDA, CDR2 SQIVND (reference sequence). V gave up 6 bases and J gave up 1 base, with 13 bases separating them. The CDR3 reads CASRIGFESNQPQHF. CDR3 in DNA: TGTGCCAGTAGAATCGGGTTTGAAAGCAATCAGCCCCAGCATTTT.

This chain joins TRBV19 and TRBJ1-2, with TRBD1 identical over 9 bases. The CDR3 extends over 15 amino acids. Germline CDR1 and CDR2: LNHDA and SQIVND (reference sequence). J lost 4 bases, V lost 4 bases, and 7 bases had no gene match. CDR3 sequence (DNA): TGTGCCAGTAGTACGACCTCGACAGGGGGCTATGGCTACACCTTC. Translating it yields CASSTTSTGGYGYTF. The full variable domain, with the rest looked up from reference TRBV19 and TRBJ1-2, is DGGITQSPKYLFRKEGQNVTLSCEQNLNHDAMYWYRQDPGQGLRLIYYSQIVNDFQKGDIAEGYSVSREKKESFPLTVTSAQKNPTAFYLCASSTTSTGGYGYTFGSGTRLTVV.

The CDR3 DNA reads TGTGCCAGCAGGGGGGGGGCTGAAGCTTTCTTT. Protein product: CASRGGAEAFF. The chain combines TRBV6-4 with TRBJ1-1, with TRBD1 as a possible D gene (5 bases). V lost 6 bases and J lost 6, with 8 bases in between. The germline V gene has CDR1 MRHNA and CDR2 SNTAGT. The CDR3 sequence is 11 residues long.

The chain employs TRBV4-1 and TRBJ1-1; TRBD1 is a possible D gene (5 bases). The CDR3 extends over 15 amino acids. In germline, CDR1 is MGHRA, CDR2 YSYEKL. With 6 bases removed from V and 2 bases from J, the gap between germline ends came to 16 bases. The CDR3 region is CASSLLLGGNTEAFF. CDR3 nucleotide sequence: TGCGCCAGCAGTCTCCTTTTGGGGGGAAACACTGAAGCTTTCTTT.

This clone was recorded many times. The rearrangement uses TRBV28 and TRBJ1-5, with a possible D match to TRBD1 (6 bases). The CDR3 consists of 13 residues. The germline gives CDR1 MDHEN, CDR2 SYDVKM. Trimming stripped 5 bases from V and 3 bases from J, with 8 bases between. The CDR3 reads CASSRGYNQPQHF. CDR3 nucleotides: TGTGCCAGCAGTAGGGGGTACAATCAGCCCCAGCATTTT.

The V call is TRBV19, the J call TRBJ1-1; TRBD1 is a possible D gene (5 bases). Germline CDR1 LNHDA, CDR2 SQIVND (reference sequence). V lost 1 base and J 11 bases, leaving 14 bases between the germline ends. CDR3 length: 13 amino acids. CDR3 sequence: CASSIGAGGAAFF. The CDR3 nucleotides read TGTGCCAGTAGTATAGGAGCAGGCGGGGCGGCTTTCTTT.

This chain links TRBV9 with TRBJ1-1; D might be TRBD1 (5 bases). Germline CDR1 SGDLS, CDR2 YYNGEE. This CDR3 has 12 amino acids. Trimming removed 1 base at V and 9 bases at J, with 10 bases between. The CDR3 is CASSVIPGKAFF. Written as DNA, the CDR3 is TGTGCCAGCAGCGTAATTCCAGGGAAAGCTTTCTTT.

The genes are TRBV5-1 and TRBJ1-1; TRBD1 aligns across 7 bases. J was trimmed by 6 bases and V by 2 bases; bases with no gene match: 7. The CDR3 loop spans 14 amino acids. The germline CDR1 and CDR2 sequences are SGHRS and YFSETQ. The CDR3, as DNA: TGCGCCAGCAGCTTTTGGACAGGATCCCCTGAAGCTTTCTTT. Its protein product is CASSFWTGSPEAFF.

This chain links TRBV29-1 with TRBJ2-5, with TRBD2 matching over 7 bases. The CDR3 covers 13 residues. V dropped 3 bases and J dropped 5; count of bases not matched to a gene: 6. The germline V gene has CDR1 SQVTM and CDR2 ANQGSEA. For the CDR3, the DNA is TGCAGCGTTGAGGACCCAGCGGGGGAGACCCAGTACTTC. Its protein product is CSVEDPAGETQYF. The full variable domain, with the rest looked up from reference TRBV29-1 and TRBJ2-5, is SAVISQKPSRDICQRGTSLTIQCQVDSQVTMMFWYRQQPGQSLTLIATANQGSEATYESGFVIDKFPISRPNLTFSTLTVSNMSPEDSSIYLCSVEDPAGETQYFGPGTRLLVL.

The V and J genes are TRBV7-3 and TRBJ2-3; TRBD2 matches 7 bases. Germline values: CDR1 SGHTA, CDR2 FQGTGA. This CDR3 is 16 amino acids long. J was trimmed by 7 bases and V by 5 bases; bases with no gene match: 15. DNA for the CDR3: TGTGCCAGCAGCCCCCTCTCCCTTGGGGACTATCATACGCAGTATTTT. Translated, it gives CASSPLSLGDYHTQYF.

The chain carries TRBV5-1 and TRBJ2-1; D unclear. V was cut by 3 bases and J by 8 bases, with 12 bases left in between. The V gene's germline CDR1 is SGHRS and CDR2 YFSETQ. The CDR3 contains 13 residues. The CDR3: CASSSLAADEQFF. The CDR3 DNA follows: TGCGCCAGCAGCTCCCTCGCGGCAGATGAGCAGTTCTTC. Supplemented by reference TRBV5-1 and TRBJ2-1, the full variable domain reads KAGVTQTPRYLIKTRGQQVTLSCSPISGHRSVSWYQQTPGQGLQFLFEYFSETQRNKGNFPGRFSGRQFSNSRSEMNVSTLELGDSALYLCASSSLAADEQFFGPGTRLTVL.

The chain recombines TRBV5-1 with TRBJ2-2; 7 bases line up with TRBD1. Trimming took 3 bases from V and 3 from J; bases not matched to a gene: 5. CDR1 and CDR2 from the germline V gene are SGHRS and YFSETQ. The CDR3 covers 15 residues. The CDR3 nucleotides read TGCGCCAGCAGCTCGACAGGGTCCTACACCGGGGAGCTGTTTTTT. This codes for CASSSTGSYTGELFF.

This chain uses TRBV19 with TRBJ1-4; 7 bases agree with TRBD1. This CDR3 contains 16 residues. Germline V gives CDR1 LNHDA, CDR2 SQIVND (reference sequence). The trim removed 5 bases at V and 3 bases at J, leaving 9 bases unmatched. The CDR3 sequence: CASSVPAGTANEKLFF. As DNA, the CDR3 is TGTGCCAGTAGTGTCCCGGCCGGGACAGCTAATGAAAAACTGTTTTTT.

About this clone: Other DNA sequences in the sample encode the same CDR3. This chain uses TRBV28 with TRBJ1-5; D perhaps matches TRBD1 (6 bases). Between the trimmed V and J ends, which lost 2 bases and 2 bases, there was a span of 10 bases. CDR3 length: 15 amino acids. The germline CDR1 and CDR2 sequences are MDHEN and SYDVKM. CDR3 DNA: TGTGCCAGCAGTTTAGGGGGACAACGCAATCAGCCCCAGCATTTT. Encoded protein: CASSLGGQRNQPQHF.

This chain links TRBV19 with TRBJ2-5, with a weak D call TRBD2 (6 bases). CDR3 length equals 15 residues. The germline CDR1 and CDR2 sequences are LNHDA and SQIVND (reference sequence). V was trimmed by 3 bases and J by 5 bases, leaving 16 bases between them. CDR3 coding DNA: TGTGCCAGTAGTATGTCGGGAGCGGGTTGGGAGACCCAGTACTTC. Translating gives CASSMSGAGWETQYF.

This chain connects TRBV27 to TRBJ2-5; TRBD1 matches at 7 bases. The CDR3 extends over 14 amino acids. V lost 7 bases, J lost 5 bases, and 10 bases stayed unmatched. Germline lookup yields CDR1 MNHEY and CDR2 SMNVEV (reference sequence). The CDR3 protein is CASTTGQSVETQYF. CDR3 nucleotides: TGTGCCAGCACCACGGGACAGTCTGTTGAGACCCAGTACTTC.

The J gene is TRBJ1-6, the V gene TRBV6-5; D is unresolved. V lost 6 bases, J lost 7 bases, and 13 bases lay in between. CDR1 MNHEY and CDR2 SVGAGI come from the germline V gene. The length of the CDR3 is 14 residues. The CDR3 DNA reads as TGTGCCAGCAGGGGCAGGATAGCGAATTCACCCCTCCACTTT. Translated: CASRGRIANSPLHF.

The gene calls are TRBV5-1 and TRBJ2-1, with TRBD1 identical over 9 bases. V trimming: 0 bases; J trimming: 3 bases; junction bases outside the gene matches: 4. The CDR3 has 16 residues. Germline V lookup: CDR1 SGHRS, CDR2 YFSETQ. The CDR3 loop reads CASSLERTGVYNEQFF. In DNA, the CDR3 is TGCGCCAGCAGCTTGGAACGGACAGGGGTCTACAATGAGCAGTTCTTC.

This clone was seen only once. This chain connects TRBV2 to TRBJ1-3, with D perhaps TRBD1 (6 bases). The CDR3 loop spans 16 amino acids. The germline CDR1 and CDR2 sequences are SNHLY and FYNNEI. Deletions cut 4 bases from V and 0 bases from J, with 13 bases between. CDR3 in DNA: TGTGCCAGCAGTGTGTTTTCGACAGGCTCTGGAAACACCATATATTTT. Translated: CASSVFSTGSGNTIYF.

CDR3 sequence (DNA): TGTGCCAGCAGCCAAAAGGCGGGGATCTATGGCTACACCTTC. The encoded protein is CASSQKAGIYGYTF. This chain uses TRBV14 with TRBJ1-2, with D uncertain. The V gene lost 2 bases and the J gene lost 4 bases, with 11 bases spanning the gap. The CDR3 loop spans 14 amino acids. Germline loops: CDR1 SGHDN, CDR2 FVKESK. The complete variable domain, with remaining parts taken from reference TRBV14 and TRBJ1-2, reads EAGVTQFPSHSVIEKGQTVTLRCDPISGHDNLYWYRRVMGKEIKFLLHFVKESKQDESGMPNNRFLAERTGGTYSTLKVQPAELEDSGVYFCASSQKAGIYGYTFGSGTRLTVV.

In this sample, this clone turned up a few times. The genes are TRBV4-1 and TRBJ2-4; D may be TRBD1 (6 bases). V gave up 3 bases and J gave up 4 bases, with 13 bases separating them. Germline lookup yields CDR1 MGHRA and CDR2 YSYEKL. The CDR3 is made up of 15 amino acids. The chain's CDR3 is CASSQTLTGKNIQYF. CDR3 coding DNA: TGCGCCAGCAGCCAGACCCTTACAGGGAAAAACATTCAGTACTTC.